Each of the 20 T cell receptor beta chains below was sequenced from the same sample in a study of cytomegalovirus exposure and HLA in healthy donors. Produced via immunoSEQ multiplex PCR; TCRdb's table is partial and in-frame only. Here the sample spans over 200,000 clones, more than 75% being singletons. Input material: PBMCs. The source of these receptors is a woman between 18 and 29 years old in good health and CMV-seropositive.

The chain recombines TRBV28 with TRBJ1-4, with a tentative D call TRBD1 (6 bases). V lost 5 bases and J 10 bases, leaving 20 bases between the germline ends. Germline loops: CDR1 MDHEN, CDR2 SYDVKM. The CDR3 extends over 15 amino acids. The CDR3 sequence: CASSLRGGGIAKLFF. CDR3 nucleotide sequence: TGTGCCAGCAGTCTACGCGGGGGCGGCATAGCAAAACTGTTTTTT. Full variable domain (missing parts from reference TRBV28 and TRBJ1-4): DVKVTQSSRYLVKRTGEKVFLECVQDMDHENMFWYRQDPGLGLRLIYFSYDVKMKEKGDIPEGYSVSREKKERFSLILESASTNQTSMYLCASSLRGGGIAKLFFGSGTQLSVL.

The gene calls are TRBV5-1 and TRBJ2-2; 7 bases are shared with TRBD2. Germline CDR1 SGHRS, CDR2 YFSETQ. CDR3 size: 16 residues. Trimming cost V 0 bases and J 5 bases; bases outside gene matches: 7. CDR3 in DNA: TGCGCCAGCAGCTTGGGAGGCGGGAGTATGACCGGGGAGCTGTTTTTT. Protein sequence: CASSLGGGSMTGELFF.

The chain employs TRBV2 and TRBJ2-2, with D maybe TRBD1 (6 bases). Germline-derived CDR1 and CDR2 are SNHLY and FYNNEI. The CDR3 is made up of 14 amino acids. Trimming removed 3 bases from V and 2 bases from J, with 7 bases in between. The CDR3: CASSETGNTGELFF. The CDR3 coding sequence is TGTGCCAGCAGTGAGACAGGAAACACCGGGGAGCTGTTTTTT.

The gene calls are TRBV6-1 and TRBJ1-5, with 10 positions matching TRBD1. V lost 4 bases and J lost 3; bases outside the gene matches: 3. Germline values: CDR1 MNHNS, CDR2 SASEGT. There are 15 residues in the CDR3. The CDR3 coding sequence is TGTGCCAGCAGTGGACAGGGGGCGAACAATCAGCCCCAGCATTTT. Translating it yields CASSGQGANNQPQHF.

The CDR3, as DNA: TGTGCCAGTTGCAACAGGGGCAATCAGCCCCAGCATTTT. This gives the protein CASCNRGNQPQHF. The chain combines TRBV19 with TRBJ1-5; D may be TRBD1 (6 bases). Trimming pared 8 bases from V and 2 bases from J, leaving 10 bases between. The length of the CDR3 is 13 residues. Germline CDR1 LNHDA, CDR2 SQIVND (reference sequence).

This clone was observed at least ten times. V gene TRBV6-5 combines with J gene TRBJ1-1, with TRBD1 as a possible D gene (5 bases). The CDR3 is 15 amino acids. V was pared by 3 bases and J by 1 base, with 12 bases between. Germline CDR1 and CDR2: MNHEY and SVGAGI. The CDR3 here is CASSYGAAKNTEAFF. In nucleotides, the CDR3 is TGTGCCAGCAGTTATGGGGCAGCCAAGAACACTGAAGCTTTCTTT.

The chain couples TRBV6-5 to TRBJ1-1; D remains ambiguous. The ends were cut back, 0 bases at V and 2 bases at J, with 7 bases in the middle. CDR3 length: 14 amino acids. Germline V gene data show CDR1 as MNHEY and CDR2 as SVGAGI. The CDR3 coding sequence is TGTGCCAGCAGTTACTCGAACACCAACACTGAAGCTTTCTTT. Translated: CASSYSNTNTEAFF.

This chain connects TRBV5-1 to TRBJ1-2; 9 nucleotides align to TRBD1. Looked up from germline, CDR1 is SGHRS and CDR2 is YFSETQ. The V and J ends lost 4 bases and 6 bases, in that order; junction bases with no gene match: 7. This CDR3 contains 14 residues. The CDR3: CASSLSTGGDGYTF. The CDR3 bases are TGCGCCAGCAGCCTTTCCACAGGGGGCGATGGCTACACCTTC.

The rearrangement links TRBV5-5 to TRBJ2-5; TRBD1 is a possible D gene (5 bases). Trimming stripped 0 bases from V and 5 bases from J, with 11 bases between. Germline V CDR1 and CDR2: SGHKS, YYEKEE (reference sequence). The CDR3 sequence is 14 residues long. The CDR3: CASSLEWGAETQYF. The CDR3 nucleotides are TGTGCCAGCAGCTTGGAATGGGGCGCGGAGACCCAGTACTTC.

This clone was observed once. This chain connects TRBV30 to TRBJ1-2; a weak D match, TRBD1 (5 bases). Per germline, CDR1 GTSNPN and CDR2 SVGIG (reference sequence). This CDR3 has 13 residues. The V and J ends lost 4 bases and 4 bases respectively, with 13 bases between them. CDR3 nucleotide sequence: TGTGCCTGGACATCCGGGGGGACCTATGGCTACACCTTC. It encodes CAWTSGGTYGYTF.

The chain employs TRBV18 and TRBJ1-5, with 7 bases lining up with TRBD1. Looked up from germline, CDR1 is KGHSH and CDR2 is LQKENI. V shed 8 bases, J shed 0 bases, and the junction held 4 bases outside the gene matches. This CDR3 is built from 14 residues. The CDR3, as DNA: TGTGCCAGCGCCGGGACAGATAGCAATCAGCCCCAGCATTTT. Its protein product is CASAGTDSNQPQHF.

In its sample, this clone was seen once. In DNA form, the CDR3 reads TGTGCCAGCAGCCGTTCCCCGCGGATCACGCAGTATTTT. The encoded protein is CASSRSPRITQYF. The rearrangement joins TRBV28 to TRBJ2-3; D ambiguous. Germline-derived CDR1 and CDR2 are MDHEN and SYDVKM. V was cut by 6 bases and J by 9 bases, with 16 bases left in between. This CDR3 contains 13 residues.

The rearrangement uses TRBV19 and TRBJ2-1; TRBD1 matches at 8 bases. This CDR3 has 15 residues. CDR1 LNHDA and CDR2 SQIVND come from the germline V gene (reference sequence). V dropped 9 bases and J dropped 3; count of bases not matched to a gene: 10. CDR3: CASWTGMRDYNEQFF. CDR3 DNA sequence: TGTGCCAGCTGGACAGGGATGAGGGACTACAATGAGCAGTTCTTC.

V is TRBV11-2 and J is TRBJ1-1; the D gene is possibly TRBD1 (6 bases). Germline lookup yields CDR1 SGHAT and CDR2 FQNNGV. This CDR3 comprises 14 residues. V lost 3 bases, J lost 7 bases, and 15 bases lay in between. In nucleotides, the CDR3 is TGTGCCAGCAGCTTGCGCCAGGGGCACTTTGAAGCTTTCTTT. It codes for CASSLRQGHFEAFF.

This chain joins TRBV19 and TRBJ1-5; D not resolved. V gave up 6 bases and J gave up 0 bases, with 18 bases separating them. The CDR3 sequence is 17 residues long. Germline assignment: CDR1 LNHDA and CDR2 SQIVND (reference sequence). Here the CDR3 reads CASRIGDDYYSNQPQHF. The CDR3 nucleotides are TGTGCCAGTAGGATCGGAGATGACTATTATAGCAATCAGCCCCAGCATTTT.

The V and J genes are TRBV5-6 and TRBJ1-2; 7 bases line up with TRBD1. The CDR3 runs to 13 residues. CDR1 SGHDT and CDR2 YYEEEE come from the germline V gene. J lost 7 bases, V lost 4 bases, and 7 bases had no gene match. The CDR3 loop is CASSPGQLSGYTF. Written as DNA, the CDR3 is TGTGCCAGCAGCCCGGGACAGTTATCTGGCTACACCTTC.

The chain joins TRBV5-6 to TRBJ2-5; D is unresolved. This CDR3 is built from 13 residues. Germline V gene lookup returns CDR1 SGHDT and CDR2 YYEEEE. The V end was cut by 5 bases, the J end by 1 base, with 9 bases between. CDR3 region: CASSSPSQETQYF. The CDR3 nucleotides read TGTGCCAGCAGTTCCCCTTCCCAAGAGACCCAGTACTTC.

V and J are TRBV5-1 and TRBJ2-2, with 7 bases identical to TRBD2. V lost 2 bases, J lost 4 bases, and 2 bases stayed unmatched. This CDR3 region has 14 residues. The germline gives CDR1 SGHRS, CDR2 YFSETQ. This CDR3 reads CASSLLASTGELFF. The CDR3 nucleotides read TGCGCCAGCAGCTTACTAGCGTCCACCGGGGAGCTGTTTTTT.

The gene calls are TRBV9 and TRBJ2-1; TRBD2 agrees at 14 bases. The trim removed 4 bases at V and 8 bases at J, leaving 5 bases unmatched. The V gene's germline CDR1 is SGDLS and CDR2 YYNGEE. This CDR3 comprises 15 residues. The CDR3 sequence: CASSLTSGRGDEQFF. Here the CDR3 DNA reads TGTGCCAGCAGCCTGACTAGCGGGAGGGGGGATGAGCAGTTCTTC.

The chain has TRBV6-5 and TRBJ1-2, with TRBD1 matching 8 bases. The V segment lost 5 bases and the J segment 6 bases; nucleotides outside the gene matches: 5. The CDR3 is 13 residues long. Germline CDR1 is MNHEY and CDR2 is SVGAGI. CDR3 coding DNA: TGTGCCAGCAGTAGAGACAGGGGACATGGCTACACCTTC. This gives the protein CASSRDRGHGYTF.